A selection of T cell receptor beta chains follows, all from one sample in a study of cytomegalovirus exposure and HLA in healthy donors. Repertoires were generated with immunoSEQ multiplex PCR, while TCRdb's copy carries only in-frame clones and drops some. In the table there are 130,000 or so clones, 61% of which are singletons. Sequences were obtained from PBMCs. These receptors were taken from a male donor in good health and CMV-seronegative. The conserved cysteine and the conserved F or W are not part of the CDR3 here.

v_call: TRBV5-4; cdr3_aa: ASSLVSGGDTQY
v_call: TRBV29-1; cdr3_aa: SAVAGASTDTQY
v_call: TRBV6-6; cdr3_aa: ASSEIKQGTDTQY
v_call: TRBV21-1; cdr3_aa: ASSKAAGGALGETQY
v_call: TRBV19; cdr3_aa: ASSQRQGSGEKLF
v_call: TRBV19; cdr3_aa: ASSIGTGGNQPQH
v_call: TRBV6-4; cdr3_aa: ASSANSGLAYGYT
v_call: TRBV29-1; cdr3_aa: SVEDQRL
v_call: TRBV5-8; cdr3_aa: ASRHRDRPSYEQY
v_call: TRBV28; cdr3_aa: ASSLQGFWSGDTQY
v_call: TRBV10-3; cdr3_aa: AISDLYEQY
v_call: TRBV14; cdr3_aa: ASSLDRNPRGYT
v_call: TRBV2; cdr3_aa: ASSEEPGAAPYEQY
v_call: TRBV7-2; cdr3_aa: ASSTYQGYNTIY
v_call: TRBV25-1; cdr3_aa: ASSGLIPGWFSDTQY
v_call: TRBV7-2; cdr3_aa: ASSLVQGAETQY
v_call: TRBV28; cdr3_aa: ASSPTMPGRGSGYT
v_call: TRBV7-9; cdr3_aa: ASRPSAWDRVGSVSPLH
v_call: TRBV28; cdr3_aa: ASSSGQVLRQY
v_call: TRBV6-5; cdr3_aa: ATSGGFAYEQY
v_call: TRBV10-3; cdr3_aa: AISESMGGNSGNTIY
v_call: TRBV2; cdr3_aa: ASSAEANEKLF
v_call: TRBV15; cdr3_aa: ATSRPTGPNEKLF
v_call: TRBV27; cdr3_aa: ASPSGGASAGELF